This T cell receptor (beta chain) was identified during a study of blood T cell repertoires in COVID-19. This clone was counted once. Some clones are missing from TCRdb's copy, which holds only in-frame ones; the method was immunoSEQ multiplex PCR. The sample consists of 130,000 to 150,000 clones, 84% of them appearing once. With V trimmed by 3 bases and J by 4 bases, 9 bases remained unmatched. The CDR3 has 17 residues. Germline loops: CDR1 LGHNA, CDR2 YSLEER. This TCR came from a human donor in a cohort sampled during active COVID-19. The chain uses TRBV4-3 and TRBJ2-3, with 11 nucleotides matching TRBD1. The source material was peripheral blood. The CDR3 here is CASSQGAGTGGSDTQYF. DNA of the CDR3: TGCGCCAGCAGCCAGGGGGCCGGGACAGGGGGGTCAGATACGCAGTATTTT.